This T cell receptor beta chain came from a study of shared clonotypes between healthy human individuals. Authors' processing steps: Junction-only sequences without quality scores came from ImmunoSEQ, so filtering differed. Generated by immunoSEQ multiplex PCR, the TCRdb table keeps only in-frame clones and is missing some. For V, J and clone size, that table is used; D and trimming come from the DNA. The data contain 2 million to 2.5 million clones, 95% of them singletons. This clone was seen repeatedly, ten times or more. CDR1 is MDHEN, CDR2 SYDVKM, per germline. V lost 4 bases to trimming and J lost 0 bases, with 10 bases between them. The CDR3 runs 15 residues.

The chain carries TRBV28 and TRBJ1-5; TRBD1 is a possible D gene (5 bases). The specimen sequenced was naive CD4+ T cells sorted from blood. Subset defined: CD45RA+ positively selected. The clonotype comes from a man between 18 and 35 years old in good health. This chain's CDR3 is CASSWGPHSNQPQHF. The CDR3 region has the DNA TGTGCCAGCAGTTGGGGCCCACATAGCAATCAGCCCCAGCATTTT.